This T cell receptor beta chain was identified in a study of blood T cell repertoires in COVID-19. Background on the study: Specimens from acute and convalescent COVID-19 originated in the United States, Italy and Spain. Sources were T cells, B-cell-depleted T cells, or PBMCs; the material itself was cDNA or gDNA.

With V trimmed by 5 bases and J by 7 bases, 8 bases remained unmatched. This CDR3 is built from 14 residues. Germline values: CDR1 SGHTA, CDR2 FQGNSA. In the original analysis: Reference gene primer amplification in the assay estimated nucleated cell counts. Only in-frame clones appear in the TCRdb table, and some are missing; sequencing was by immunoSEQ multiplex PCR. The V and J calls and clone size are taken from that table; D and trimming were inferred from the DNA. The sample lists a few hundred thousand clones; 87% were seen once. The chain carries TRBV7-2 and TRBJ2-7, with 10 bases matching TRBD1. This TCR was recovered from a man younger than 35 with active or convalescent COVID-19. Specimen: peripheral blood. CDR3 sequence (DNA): TGTGCCAGCAGCCCACCGAAGGGACAGGGGGAGCAGTACTTC. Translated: CASSPPKGQGEQYF.